This TCR beta chain comes out of a study of cytomegalovirus exposure and HLA in healthy donors. There are 16 residues in the CDR3. Germline V gene data show CDR1 as SGHNT and CDR2 as YYREEE (reference sequence). V was clipped by 4 bases and J by 3 bases, with 19 bases between them. Primers for the PCR totalled 60 Vbeta and 13 Jbeta. Assay used: immunoSEQ multiplex PCR; TCRdb lists only in-frame clones, some missing. The sample includes 80,000 or so clones, roughly 78% of them seen just once. Sequenced material: PBMCs. The chain is built from TRBV5-4 and TRBJ1-1; no firm D call. The clonotype was recovered from a man aged 35 to 55 in good health and CMV-seronegative. Here the CDR3 DNA reads TGTGCCAGCAGCCCGGACGCGGGTATTAGGGACACTGAAGCTTTCTTT. This gives the protein CASSPDAGIRDTEAFF. The full variable domain, its missing parts supplied by reference TRBV5-4 and TRBJ1-1, is ETGVTQSPTHLIKTRGQQVTLRCSSQSGHNTVSWYQQALGQGPQFIFQYYREEENGRGNFPPRFSGLQFPNYSSELNVNALELDDSALYLCASSPDAGIRDTEAFFGQGTRLTVV.